This section outlines one T cell receptor (beta chain) sequence together with its context. This sample was taken from a study of blood T cell repertoires in COVID-19. In the study overall: Acute and convalescent COVID-19 samples came from the United States, Italy and Spain. In each case, the material was cDNA or gDNA derived from T cells, B-cell-depleted T cells, or PBMCs.

Original processing methods: It was from reference gene primer amplification that nucleated cell counts were estimated. Assay: immunoSEQ multiplex PCR; the TCRdb copy retains only in-frame clones and omits some. The D gene and trimming were derived from the DNA, and the V and J assignments and clone size from that table. The data show 200,000 to 250,000 clones, 70% to 90% seen once. Trimming left V 4 bases short and J 7 bases short, with 20 bases between. CDR3 length: 16 amino acids. The germline gives CDR1 MDHEN, CDR2 SYDVKM. This TCR was recovered from a man aged 60 to 75 with acute or convalescent COVID-19. The rearrangement links TRBV28 to TRBJ2-1; no clear D. What was sequenced was peripheral blood. CDR3 coding DNA: TGTGCCAGCAGTTCCTCTCTTATCACTTCGTGGAATGAGCAGTTCTTC. It codes for CASSSSLITSWNEQFF. Full variable domain (remainder filled in from reference TRBV28 and TRBJ2-1): DVKVTQSSRYLVKRTGEKVFLECVQDMDHENMFWYRQDPGLGLRLIYFSYDVKMKEKGDIPEGYSVSREKKERFSLILESASTNQTSMYLCASSSSLITSWNEQFFGPGTRLTVL.